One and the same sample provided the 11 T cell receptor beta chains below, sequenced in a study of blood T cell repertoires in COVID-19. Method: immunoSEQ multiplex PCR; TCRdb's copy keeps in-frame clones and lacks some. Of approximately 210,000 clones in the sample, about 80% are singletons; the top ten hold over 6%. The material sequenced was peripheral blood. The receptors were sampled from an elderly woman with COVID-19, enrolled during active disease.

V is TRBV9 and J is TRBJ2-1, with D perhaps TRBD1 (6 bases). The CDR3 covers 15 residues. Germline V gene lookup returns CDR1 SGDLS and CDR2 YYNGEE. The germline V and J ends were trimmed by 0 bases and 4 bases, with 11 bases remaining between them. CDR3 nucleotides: TGTGCCAGCAGCGTAGTCGGGACACCGTACAATGAGCAGTTCTTC. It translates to CASSVVGTPYNEQFF. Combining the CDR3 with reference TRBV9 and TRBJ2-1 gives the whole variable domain DSGVTQTPKHLITATGQRVTLRCSPRSGDLSVYWYQQSLDQGLQFLIQYYNGEERAKGNILERFSAQQFPDLHSELNLSSLELGDSALYFCASSVVGTPYNEQFFGPGTRLTVL.

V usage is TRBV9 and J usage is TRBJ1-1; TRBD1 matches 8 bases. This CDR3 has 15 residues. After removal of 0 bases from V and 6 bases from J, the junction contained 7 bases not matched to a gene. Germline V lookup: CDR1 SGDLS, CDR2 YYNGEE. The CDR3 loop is CASSVGQGAWAEAFF. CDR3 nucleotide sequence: TGTGCCAGCAGCGTAGGTCAGGGGGCTTGGGCTGAAGCTTTCTTT.

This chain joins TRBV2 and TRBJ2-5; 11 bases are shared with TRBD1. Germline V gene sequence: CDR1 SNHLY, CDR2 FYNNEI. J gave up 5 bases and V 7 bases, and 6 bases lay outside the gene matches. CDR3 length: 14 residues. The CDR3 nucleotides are TGTGCCAGCACTAGGACAGGGGGCGCGGAGACCCAGTACTTC. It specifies CASTRTGGAETQYF.

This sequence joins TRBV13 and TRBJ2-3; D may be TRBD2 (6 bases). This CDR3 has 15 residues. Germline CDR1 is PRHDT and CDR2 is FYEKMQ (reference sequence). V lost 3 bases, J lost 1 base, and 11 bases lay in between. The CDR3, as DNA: TGTGCCAGCAGCTTGAGAGCTAGCGGCACAGATACGCAGTATTTT. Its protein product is CASSLRASGTDTQYF.

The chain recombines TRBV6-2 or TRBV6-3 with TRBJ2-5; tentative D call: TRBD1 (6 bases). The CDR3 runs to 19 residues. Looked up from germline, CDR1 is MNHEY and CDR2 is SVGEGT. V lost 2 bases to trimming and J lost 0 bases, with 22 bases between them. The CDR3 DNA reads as TGTGCCAGCAGTTACCCCCTACGGACGACAGGTTCGTACCAAGAGACCCAGTACTTC. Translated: CASSYPLRTTGSYQETQYF.

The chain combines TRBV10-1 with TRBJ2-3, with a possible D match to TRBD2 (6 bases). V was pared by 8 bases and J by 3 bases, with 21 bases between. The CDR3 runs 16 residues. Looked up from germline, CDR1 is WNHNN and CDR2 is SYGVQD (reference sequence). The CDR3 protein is CASGNGGSRTTDTQYF. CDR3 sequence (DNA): TGCGCCAGCGGTAACGGGGGAAGTCGAACTACAGATACGCAGTATTTT.

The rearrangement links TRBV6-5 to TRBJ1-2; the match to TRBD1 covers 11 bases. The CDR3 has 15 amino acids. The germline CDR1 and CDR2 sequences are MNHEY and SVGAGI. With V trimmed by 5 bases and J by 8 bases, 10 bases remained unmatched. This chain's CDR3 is CASSRTGGVPDGYTF. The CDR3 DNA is TGTGCCAGCAGTCGGACAGGGGGCGTCCCTGACGGCTACACCTTC.

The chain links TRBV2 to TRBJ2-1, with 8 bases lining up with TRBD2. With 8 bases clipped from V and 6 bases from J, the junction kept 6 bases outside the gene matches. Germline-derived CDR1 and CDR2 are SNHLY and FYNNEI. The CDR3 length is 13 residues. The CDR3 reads CASSRGGTNEQFF. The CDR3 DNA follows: TGTGCCAGCTCCCGGGGGGGCACCAATGAGCAGTTCTTC.

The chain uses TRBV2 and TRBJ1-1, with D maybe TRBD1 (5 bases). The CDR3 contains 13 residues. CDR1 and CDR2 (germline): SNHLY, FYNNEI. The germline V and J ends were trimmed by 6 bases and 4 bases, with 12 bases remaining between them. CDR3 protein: CASSNTGGTEAFF. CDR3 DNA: TGTGCCAGCAGCAACACAGGCGGCACTGAAGCTTTCTTT.

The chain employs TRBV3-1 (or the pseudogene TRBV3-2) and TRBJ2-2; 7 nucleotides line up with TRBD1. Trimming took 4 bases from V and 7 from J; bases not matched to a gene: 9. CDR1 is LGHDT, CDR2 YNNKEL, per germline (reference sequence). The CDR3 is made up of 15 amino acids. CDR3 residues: CASSPTGFLGGELFF. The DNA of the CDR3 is TGTGCCAGCAGCCCGACAGGGTTCTTGGGCGGGGAGCTGTTTTTT.

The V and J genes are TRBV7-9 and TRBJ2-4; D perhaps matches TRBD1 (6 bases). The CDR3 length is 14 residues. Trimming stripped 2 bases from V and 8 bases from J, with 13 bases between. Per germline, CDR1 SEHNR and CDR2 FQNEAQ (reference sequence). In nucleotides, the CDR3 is TGTGCCAGCAGCTTAAGGACAGTTACTGACATTCAGTACTTC. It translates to CASSLRTVTDIQYF.